This entry lists 4 T cell receptor beta chains sequenced from one sample in a study of HIV-infected patients and healthy controls. Whole blood was used without fractionation, so all unsorted peripheral T cells were included. Alpha and beta constant-region primers primed reverse transcription of around 500 ng RNA. Using multiplexing indices, alpha and beta chain libraries were generated apart by chain-specific third strand synthesis. TCRdb ran MiXCR on the 5' RACE reads and lists one entry per CDR3 protein. The sample lists more than 15,000 distinct CDR3 sequences, about 8.2% seen once, with under 8.5% in the top ten. The specimen was blood. The receptors derive from an adult in good health.

This clonotype was counted many times. The chain couples TRBV11-2 to TRBJ2-3, with D hard to call. The CDR3 loop spans 13 amino acids. Trimming pared 0 bases from V and 4 bases from J, leaving 5 bases between. Germline V gene lookup returns CDR1 SGHAT and CDR2 FQNNGV. CDR3 coding DNA: TGTGCCAGCAGCTTAGATCAATCAGATACGCAGTATTTT. It translates to CASSLDQSDTQYF. The full variable domain, completed using reference TRBV11-2 and TRBJ2-3, is EAGVAQSPRYKIIEKRQSVAFWCNPISGHATLYWYQQILGQGPKLLIQFQNNGVVDDSQLPKDRFSAERLKGVDSTLKIQPAKLEDSAVYLCASSLDQSDTQYFGPGTRLTVL.

Only a few counts were recorded for this clonotype. The rearrangement joins TRBV3-1 to TRBJ2-1, with D maybe TRBD2 (6 bases). CDR3 length equals 14 residues. The V end lost 4 bases, the J end lost 2 bases, and 9 bases lay between the germline ends. CDR1 is LGHDT, CDR2 YNNKEL, per germline (reference sequence). The CDR3 reads CASSLSGTYNEQFF. The CDR3, as DNA: TGTGCCAGCAGCCTTAGCGGCACCTACAATGAGCAGTTCTTC.

This clonotype was detected ten times or more. The V and J genes are TRBV13 and TRBJ2-7; D remains unclear. With 0 bases removed from V and 0 bases from J, the gap between germline ends came to 6 bases. This CDR3 has 14 residues. The germline V gene has CDR1 PRHDT and CDR2 FYEKMQ (reference sequence). The DNA of the CDR3 is TGTGCCAGCAGCTTAGGCCACAGCTCCTACGAGCAGTACTTC. It yields the protein CASSLGHSSYEQYF.

This clonotype was picked up many times. This chain connects TRBV20-1 to TRBJ2-7; 7 bases are a match to TRBD2. The junction had 8 bases not matched to a gene; V was cut back by 3 bases and J by 0 bases. From germline, CDR1 is DFQATT and CDR2 SNEGSKA (reference sequence). The CDR3 covers 15 residues. The CDR3 nucleotides read TGCAGTGCTAGCCCACTAGCGCCTTACTCCTACGAGCAGTACTTC. This encodes CSASPLAPYSYEQYF.